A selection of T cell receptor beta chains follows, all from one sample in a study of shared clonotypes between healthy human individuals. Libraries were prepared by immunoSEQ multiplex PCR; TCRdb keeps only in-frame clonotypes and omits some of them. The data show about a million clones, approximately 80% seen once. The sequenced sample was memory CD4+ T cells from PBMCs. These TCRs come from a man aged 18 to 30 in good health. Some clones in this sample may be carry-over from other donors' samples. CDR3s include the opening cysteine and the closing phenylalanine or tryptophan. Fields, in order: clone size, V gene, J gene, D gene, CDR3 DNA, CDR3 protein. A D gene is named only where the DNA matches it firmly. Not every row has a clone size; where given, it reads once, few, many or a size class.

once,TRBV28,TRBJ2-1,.,TGTGCCAGCGTGGCGGGCAGGGACCATGAGCAGTTCTTC,CASVAGRDHEQFF
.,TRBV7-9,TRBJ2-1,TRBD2,TGTGCCAGCACCTGGGGGGGAGAGGAGCAGTTCTTC,CASTWGGEEQFF
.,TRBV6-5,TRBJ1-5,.,TGTGCCAGCGGCTTAGACCTCAATCAGCCCCAGCATTTT,CASGLDLNQPQHF
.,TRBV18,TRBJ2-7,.,TGTGCCAGCTCACCAGGGACAACCTCCTACGAGCAGTACTTC,CASSPGTTSYEQYF
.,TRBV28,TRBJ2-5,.,TGTGCCAGCAGTTTAAGTCAGACCCAGTACTTC,CASSLSQTQYF
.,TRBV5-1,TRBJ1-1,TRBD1,TGCGCCAGCAGCTTAACTCCGGGACAGCCTTGGGCTGAAGCTTTCTTT,CASSLTPGQPWAEAFF
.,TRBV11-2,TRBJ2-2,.,TGTGCCAGCAGCTCCCCCTTCGGGTCGAACACCGGGGAGCTGTTTTTT,CASSSPFGSNTGELFF
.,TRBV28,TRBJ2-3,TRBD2,TGTGCCAGCAGTCCTCGGACTAGCGGGAGGGCTTATCGAACAGATACGCAGTATTTT,CASSPRTSGRAYRTDTQYF
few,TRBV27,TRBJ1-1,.,TGTGCCACCACTTCAAGAGGGTTGGGAGCTTTCTTT,CATTSRGLGAFF
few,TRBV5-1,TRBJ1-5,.,TGCGCCAGCAGCTTGTACCCGGGTCAGGGACAGCCCCAGCATTTT,CASSLYPGQGQPQHF
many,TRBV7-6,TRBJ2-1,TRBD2,TGTGCCAGCAGCCCGGTAGCGGGAGCGTTCAATGAGCAGTTCTTC,CASSPVAGAFNEQFF
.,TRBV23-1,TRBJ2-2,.,TGCGCCAGCAGTCAATTGGTGGGGATGAGCACCGGGGAGCTGTTTTTT,CASSQLVGMSTGELFF
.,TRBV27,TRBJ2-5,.,TGTGCCAGCAGTTTAAAGGTTCTAATGAGGTACGAGTGCCAAGAGACCCAGTACTTC,CASSLKVLMRYECQETQYF
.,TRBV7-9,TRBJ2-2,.,TGTGCCAGCAGCTTAATGGGGGACACCGGGGAGCTGTTTTTT,CASSLMGDTGELFF
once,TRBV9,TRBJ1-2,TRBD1,TGTGCCAGCAGCCTTCAAAGAACGACAGGGGCGAACTATGGCTACACCTTC,CASSLQRTTGANYGYTF
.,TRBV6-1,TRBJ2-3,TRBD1,TGTGCCAGCAGTGCGACCGGGACAGGGGGCATAGATACGCAGTATTTT,CASSATGTGGIDTQYF
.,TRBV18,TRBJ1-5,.,TGTGCCAGCTCCCGGGGGGTTGCGGCCGGGGGGCAGCCCCAGCATTTT,CASSRGVAAGGQPQHF
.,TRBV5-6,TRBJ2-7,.,TGTGCCAGCAGCTTCGGGACATTCTACGAGCAGTACTTC,CASSFGTFYEQYF
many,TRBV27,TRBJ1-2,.,TGTGCCAGCAGTTTATCGGGGTATGACTATGGCTACACCTTC,CASSLSGYDYGYTF
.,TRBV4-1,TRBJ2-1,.,TGCGCCAGCAGCCGAACAAACAATGAGCAGTTCTTC,CASSRTNNEQFF
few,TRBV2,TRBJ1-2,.,TGTGCCAGCAGTGAAATAAGGGGAGGCAGGGCTAACTATGGCTACACCTTC,CASSEIRGGRANYGYTF
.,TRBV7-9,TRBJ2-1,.,TGTGCCAGCAGCACCCGGGGGCCTGGGGATGAGCAGTTCTTC,CASSTRGPGDEQFF
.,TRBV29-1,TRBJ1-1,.,TGCAGCGTTGAAGATCGAAGGGTATGGGACACTGAAGCTTTCTTT,CSVEDRRVWDTEAFF
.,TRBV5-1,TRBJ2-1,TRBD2,TGCGCCAGCAGTTACCTAGCGGGGGCTTACAATGAGCAGTTCTTC,CASSYLAGAYNEQFF
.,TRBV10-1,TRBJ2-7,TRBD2,TGCGCCAGCAGTGAGTCCGGACTAGGTCCCTCCTACGAGCAGTACTTC,CASSESGLGPSYEQYF
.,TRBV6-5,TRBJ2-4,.,TGTGCCAGCAGTTGGACCGGGAGCTTCATTCAGTACTTC,CASSWTGSFIQYF
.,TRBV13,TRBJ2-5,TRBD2,TGTGCCAGCAGCTTAGAAGGGCCGGGACTAGGTTTTCGGGAGACCCAGTACTTC,CASSLEGPGLGFRETQYF
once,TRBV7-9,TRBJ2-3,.,TGTGCCAGCAACCTGGACAGCACAACAGATACGCAGTATTTT,CASNLDSTTDTQYF
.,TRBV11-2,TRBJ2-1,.,TGTGCCAGCAGCTCGCCAAGGAATGAGCAGTTCTTC,CASSSPRNEQFF
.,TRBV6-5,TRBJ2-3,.,TGTGCCAGCAGAAAACAGGTTTCCGCAGATACGCAGTATTTT,CASRKQVSADTQYF
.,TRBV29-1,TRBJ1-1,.,TGCAGCGTTGAAGACTGGGAGGTGAACACTGAAGCTTTCTTT,CSVEDWEVNTEAFF
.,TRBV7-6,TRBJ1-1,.,TGTGCCAGCAGCCTCGGCGTAGCGAACACTGAAGCTTTCTTT,CASSLGVANTEAFF
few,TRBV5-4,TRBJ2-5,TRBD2,TGTGCCAGCAGCCTGACTAGCGGTCCACAAGAGACCCAGTACTTC,CASSLTSGPQETQYF
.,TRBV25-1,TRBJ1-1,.,TGTGCCAGCAGTCTGAGGACTGAAGCTTTCTTT,CASSLRTEAFF
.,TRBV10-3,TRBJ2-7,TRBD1,TGTGCCATTGCAGACAGGGACCTCTACGAGCAGTACTTC,CAIADRDLYEQYF
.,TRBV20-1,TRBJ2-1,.,TGCAGTGCCGGACGAGGGGGTGAGCAGTTCTTC,CSAGRGGEQFF
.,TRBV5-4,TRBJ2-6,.,TGTGCCAGCAGCTCTGGGGGTTCGGCCAACGTCCTGACTTTC,CASSSGGSANVLTF
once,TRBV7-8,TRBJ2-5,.,TGTGCCAGCAGCCCCCTTCAGGGGTGGGGAGAGACCCAGTACTTC,CASSPLQGWGETQYF
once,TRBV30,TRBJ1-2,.,TGTGCCTGGAGCCCAAGGGCAAGTGGCTACACCTTC,CAWSPRASGYTF
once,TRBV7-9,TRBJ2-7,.,TGTGCCAGCAGCCCTCAGGGGGGGGTGAACGAGCAGTACTTC,CASSPQGGVNEQYF
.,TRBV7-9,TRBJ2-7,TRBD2,TGTGCCAGCAGCCATGGGGAGGGTGGATCCTACGAGCAGTACTTC,CASSHGEGGSYEQYF
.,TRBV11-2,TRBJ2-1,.,TGTGCCAGCAGCTTAGGTGGCGGGATCCCTAAGAATGAGCAGTTCTTC,CASSLGGGIPKNEQFF
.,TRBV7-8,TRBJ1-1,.,TGTGCCAGCAGCTTAGTTACCGGGAACACTGAAGCTTTCTTT,CASSLVTGNTEAFF
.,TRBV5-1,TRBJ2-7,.,TGCGCCAGCAGCTTGATCGGGGAACCCTACGAGCAGTACTTC,CASSLIGEPYEQYF
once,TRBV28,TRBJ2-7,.,TGTGCCAGCTCCCCCTTTGGCCAAGGGGTCTACGAGCAGTACTTC,CASSPFGQGVYEQYF